The 28 T cell receptor beta chains in this list originate from one sample, sequenced in a study of blood T cell repertoires in COVID-19. Here immunoSEQ multiplex PCR was the method, and the copy in TCRdb shows in-frame clones only, minus some. The sample shows roughly 98,000 clones, 70% to 90% of them seen only once. Sample: peripheral blood. The receptors were gathered from a human donor in a cohort sampled during active COVID-19.

The rearrangement links TRBV15 to TRBJ2-3; 10 bases align to TRBD2. This CDR3 is 17 amino acids long. Germline V lookup: CDR1 LNHNV, CDR2 YYDKDF (reference sequence). The ends lost 1 base at V and 6 bases at J; junction bases unmatched: 10. DNA for the CDR3: TGTGCCACCAGCAGAGGTATAGCGGGGGGCCCATCGGATACGCAGTATTTT. As protein: CATSRGIAGGPSDTQYF.

Worth noting for this clone: This specimen includes other DNA sequences encoding the same CDR3. The chain joins TRBV5-4 to TRBJ2-7, with 7 bases identical to TRBD1. The CDR3 covers 12 residues. Germline values: CDR1 SGHNT, CDR2 YYREEE (reference sequence). The ends lost 4 bases at V and 4 bases at J; junction bases unmatched: 2. The CDR3 coding sequence is TGTGCCAGCAGCGACAGGGCGTACGAGCAGTACTTC. Encoded protein: CASSDRAYEQYF.

The genes are TRBV9 and TRBJ1-6; 7 bases fit TRBD1. CDR1 and CDR2 from the germline V gene are SGDLS and YYNGEE. Trimming took 4 bases from V and 7 from J; bases not matched to a gene: 8. The CDR3 extends over 15 amino acids. The CDR3 spells CASSPQGVKNSPLHF. CDR3 nucleotides: TGTGCCAGCAGCCCTCAGGGGGTGAAGAATTCACCCCTCCACTTT.

The chain links TRBV13 to TRBJ2-7; 8 bases are shared with TRBD2. The CDR3 has 15 residues. Per germline, CDR1 PRHDT and CDR2 FYEKMQ (reference sequence). V trimming: 4 bases; J trimming: 5 bases; junction bases outside the gene matches: 10. The DNA of the CDR3 is TGTGCCAGCAGCTCGGTTAGCGGGGCGCGGAACGAGCAGTACTTC. Residues: CASSSVSGARNEQYF. The whole variable domain, remainder taken from reference TRBV13 and TRBJ2-7, is AAGVIQSPRHLIKEKRETATLKCYPIPRHDTVYWYQQGPGQDPQFLISFYEKMQSDKGSIPDRFSAQQFSDYHSELNMSSLELGDSALYFCASSSVSGARNEQYFGPGTRLTVT.

The chain employs TRBV19 and TRBJ1-6, with 8 bases matching TRBD1. The CDR3 extends over 14 amino acids. The V and J ends lost 6 bases and 10 bases, in that order; junction bases with no gene match: 8. CDR1 and CDR2 from the germline V gene are LNHDA and SQIVND (reference sequence). The CDR3 DNA sequence: TGTGCCAGTAGACCGACAGGGGTAGACTCACCCCTCCACTTT. This gives the protein CASRPTGVDSPLHF.

This clone is a singleton in its sample. This rearrangement joins TRBV3-1 (or the pseudogene TRBV3-2) to TRBJ1-2; the D gene is possibly TRBD1 (5 bases). Germline V gives CDR1 LGHDT, CDR2 YNNKEL (reference sequence). The CDR3 is 14 residues long. Trimming shortened V by 4 bases and J by 4 bases, and 13 bases separated the two germline ends. CDR3 amino acids: CASSPRGAIYGYTF. The CDR3 bases are TGTGCCAGCAGCCCGCGCGGGGCTATCTATGGCTACACCTTC.

This sequence joins TRBV29-1 and TRBJ2-5, with D perhaps matching TRBD2 (5 bases). Germline-derived CDR1 and CDR2 are SQVTM and ANQGSEA. The length of the CDR3 is 13 residues. Trimming took off 4 bases at V and 5 bases at J, with 14 bases between the two ends. CDR3 sequence (DNA): TGCAGCGTTGGAGACCACCGCGGGGAGACCCAGTACTTC. Encoded protein: CSVGDHRGETQYF.

This chain uses TRBV24-1 with TRBJ2-1; 9 bases are a match to TRBD2. Germline trimming cut 3 bases from V and 7 bases from J; bases unmatched to any gene: 9. The CDR3 runs to 16 residues. CDR1 and CDR2 (germline): KGHDR, SFDVKD. The CDR3, as DNA: TGTGCCACCAGTGATGCGAGCGGGGGGATAATGAATGAGCAGTTCTTC. Translation gives CATSDASGGIMNEQFF.

This chain links TRBV18 with TRBJ2-3; 8 positions match TRBD2. The CDR3 is 16 residues long. CDR1 and CDR2 from the germline V gene are KGHSH and LQKENI. The V segment lost 0 bases and the J segment 4 bases; nucleotides outside the gene matches: 6. CDR3 sequence reads: CASSPPGGGTPDTQYF. CDR3 coding DNA: TGTGCCAGCTCACCACCAGGCGGGGGGACTCCAGATACGCAGTATTTT.

CDR3 sequence: CASSLEQVYNEQFF. CDR3 sequence (DNA): TGCGCCAGCAGCTTGGAACAGGTCTACAATGAGCAGTTCTTC. This sequence joins TRBV5-1 and TRBJ2-1, with D possibly being TRBD1 (5 bases). Between the trimmed V and J ends, which lost 0 bases and 3 bases, there was a span of 7 bases. Germline assignment: CDR1 SGHRS and CDR2 YFSETQ. CDR3 size: 14 residues. Using reference TRBV5-1 and TRBJ2-1 for the parts outside the CDR3, the full variable domain is KAGVTQTPRYLIKTRGQQVTLSCSPISGHRSVSWYQQTPGQGLQFLFEYFSETQRNKGNFPGRFSGRQFSNSRSEMNVSTLELGDSALYLCASSLEQVYNEQFFGPGTRLTVL.

The chain recombines TRBV7-2 with TRBJ2-7; D not certain. The V and J ends lost 1 base and 4 bases respectively, with 8 bases between them. Germline V gene data show CDR1 as SGHTA and CDR2 as FQGNSA. The CDR3 is made up of 13 amino acids. CDR3 in amino acids: CASSLGIAYEQYF. CDR3 nucleotides: TGTGCCAGCAGCTTAGGAATAGCATACGAGCAGTACTTC.

V usage is TRBV2 and J usage is TRBJ2-7; TRBD1 might be the D (6 bases). Germline V gene lookup returns CDR1 SNHLY and CDR2 FYNNEI. The V end was cut by 0 bases, the J end by 3 bases, with 9 bases between. This CDR3 comprises 14 residues. CDR3 residues: CASSEAQGFYEQYF. For the CDR3, the DNA is TGTGCCAGCAGTGAAGCCCAGGGGTTCTACGAGCAGTACTTC.

The V gene is TRBV21-1, the J gene TRBJ1-6; the DNA was not used to check the table's D call, TRBD1. TRBV21-1 is a listed pseudogene. The CDR3 is 13 amino acids. The chain's CDR3 is CATSGTENSPLHF. The CDR3 DNA follows: TGTGCCACCTCCGGGACAGAGAATTCACCCCTCCACTTT.

This clone was seen only once. The gene calls are TRBV7-8 and TRBJ2-7; the D gene is possibly TRBD1 (5 bases). Looked up from germline, CDR1 is SGHVS and CDR2 is FQNEAQ. This CDR3 is 16 amino acids long. The ends were cut back, 4 bases at V and 0 bases at J, with 16 bases in the middle. The CDR3 protein is CASSSPQGYISYEQYF. CDR3 sequence (DNA): TGTGCCAGCAGCTCCCCGCAGGGCTATATCTCCTACGAGCAGTACTTC.

V and J are TRBV5-1 and TRBJ2-7, with 8 bases aligning to TRBD1. Germline lookup yields CDR1 SGHRS and CDR2 YFSETQ. The CDR3 consists of 15 residues. V gave up 0 bases and J gave up 4 bases; unmatched junction bases: 6. In nucleotides, the CDR3 is TGCGCCAGCAGCTTGGTGGTCAGGGGGCATTACGAGCAGTACTTC. As protein: CASSLVVRGHYEQYF. Full variable domain (remainder filled in from reference TRBV5-1 and TRBJ2-7): KAGVTQTPRYLIKTRGQQVTLSCSPISGHRSVSWYQQTPGQGLQFLFEYFSETQRNKGNFPGRFSGRQFSNSRSEMNVSTLELGDSALYLCASSLVVRGHYEQYFGPGTRLTVT.

The chain employs TRBV28 and TRBJ1-1; 7 bases are a match to TRBD1. Germline V CDR1 and CDR2: MDHEN, SYDVKM. Unmatched junction bases numbered 7, after V lost 1 base and J lost 5 bases. The CDR3 totals 15 residues. The CDR3 spells CASSLYEGAGTEAFF. The CDR3 nucleotides read TGTGCCAGCAGTTTATATGAGGGGGCCGGGACTGAAGCTTTCTTT.

This clone was seen a handful of times. The chain has TRBV6-5 and TRBJ2-7; TRBD2 might be the D (5 bases). Per germline, CDR1 MNHEY and CDR2 SVGAGI. The CDR3 totals 15 residues. V lost 0 bases, J lost 3 bases, and 12 bases lay in between. The CDR3 loop reads CASSYSEATIYEQYF. CDR3 bases: TGTGCCAGCAGTTACTCGGAGGCGACGATCTACGAGCAGTACTTC.

The V and J genes are TRBV7-9 and TRBJ1-2, with D possibly TRBD1 on 5 matching bases. V shed 3 bases and J shed 8 bases, with 10 bases lying between them. Germline assignment: CDR1 SEHNR and CDR2 FQNEAQ (reference sequence). This CDR3 comprises 12 residues. CDR3 amino acids: CASSFPGWGYTF. The CDR3 DNA reads as TGTGCCAGCAGCTTCCCAGGGTGGGGCTACACCTTC. The full variable domain, with the rest looked up from reference TRBV7-9 and TRBJ1-2, is DTGVSQNPRHKITKRGQNVTFRCDPISEHNRLYWYRQTLGQGPEFLTYFQNEAQLEKSRLLSDRFSAERPKGSFSTLEIQRTEQGDSAMYLCASSFPGWGYTFGSGTRLTVV.

The CDR3 sequence: CASSRLRNTEAFF. In nucleotides, the CDR3 is TGTGCCAGCAGCCGACTCCGGAACACTGAAGCTTTCTTT. The chain recombines TRBV3-1 (or the pseudogene TRBV3-2) with TRBJ1-1, with no clear D. The V and J ends lost 4 bases and 1 base respectively, with 7 bases between them. Germline-derived CDR1 and CDR2 are LGHDT and YNNKEL (reference sequence). This CDR3 spans 13 amino acids.

V usage is TRBV15 and J usage is TRBJ2-7; possible D gene TRBD1, 5 bases. Looked up from germline, CDR1 is LNHNV and CDR2 is YYDKDF (reference sequence). The length of the CDR3 is 15 residues. V gave up 4 bases and J gave up 5 bases, with 18 bases separating them. The CDR3 loop is CATSKRRQGTHEQYF. As DNA, the CDR3 is TGTGCCACCAGCAAGAGACGGCAGGGAACCCACGAGCAGTACTTC.

The chain links TRBV28 to TRBJ1-2, with 8 positions matching TRBD1. CDR1 is MDHEN, CDR2 SYDVKM, per germline. The V gene end was trimmed by 3 bases and the J gene end by 4 bases; junction bases not matched to a gene: 7. The CDR3 runs to 15 residues. The DNA of the CDR3 is TGTGCCAGCAGTTTTCCAGGGGGCGCTGGCTATGGCTACACCTTC. This sequence encodes CASSFPGGAGYGYTF.

The V gene is TRBV7-9, the J gene TRBJ2-3, with 7 bases lining up with TRBD2. CDR1 and CDR2 from the germline V gene are SEHNR and FQNEAQ (reference sequence). Germline trimming cut 5 bases from V and 0 bases from J; bases unmatched to any gene: 8. The CDR3 runs to 16 residues. CDR3 residues: CASSPPGLLSTDTQYF. In DNA, the CDR3 is TGTGCCAGCAGCCCACCGGGACTACTGAGCACAGATACGCAGTATTTT.

V usage is TRBV6-5 and J usage is TRBJ1-4; tentative D call: TRBD1 (6 bases). CDR3 length: 15 residues. The V gene's germline CDR1 is MNHEY and CDR2 SVGAGI. Trimming took 4 bases from V and 0 from J, leaving 9 bases between them. The CDR3 here is CASSFRGTTNEKLFF. The DNA for the CDR3 is TGTGCCAGCAGTTTCAGGGGCACAACTAATGAAAAACTGTTTTTT.

In this sample, this clone turned up once. This chain joins TRBV3-1 (or the pseudogene TRBV3-2) and TRBJ1-4, with a tentative D call TRBD1 (6 bases). Germline assignment: CDR1 LGHDT and CDR2 YNNKEL (reference sequence). V lost 3 bases and J lost 0, with 11 bases in between. CDR3 length: 16 residues. CDR3 sequence (DNA): TGTGCCAGCAGCCACTTCAGGGGAACAACTAATGAAAAACTGTTTTTT. Amino acid sequence: CASSHFRGTTNEKLFF.

J is TRBJ2-2 and V is TRBV11-2; TRBD1 aligns across 7 bases. The CDR3 extends over 17 amino acids. Trimming at V came to 3 bases and at J to 2 bases, leaving 9 bases not matched to a gene. CDR1 is SGHAT and CDR2 is FQNNGV in the germline V gene. CDR3 region: CASSFLPGQTNTGELFF. The CDR3, as DNA: TGTGCCAGCAGCTTTCTTCCGGGACAGACAAACACCGGGGAGCTGTTTTTT.

The V call is TRBV19, the J call TRBJ1-5; no reliable D call. V was shortened by 3 bases and J by 4 bases, with 10 bases between the two germline ends. The CDR3 contains 14 residues. From germline, CDR1 is LNHDA and CDR2 SQIVND (reference sequence). CDR3 protein: CASSMPGRNQPQHF. CDR3 nucleotides: TGTGCCAGTAGTATGCCTGGGAGAAATCAGCCCCAGCATTTT.

The chain couples TRBV6-5 to TRBJ2-7, with a weak D call TRBD2 (5 bases). Trimming removed 10 bases at V and 0 bases at J, with 16 bases between. CDR1 is MNHEY and CDR2 is SVGAGI in the germline V gene. The CDR3 consists of 14 residues. CDR3 in DNA: TGTGCCACCACGCCGGACTTTTTCTCCTACGAGCAGTACTTC. This sequence encodes CATTPDFFSYEQYF.

The chain is built from TRBV2 and TRBJ1-2; perhaps TRBD1 as D (5 bases). The germline V gene encodes CDR1 SNHLY and CDR2 FYNNEI. CDR3 size: 13 residues. The V end was cut by 3 bases, the J end by 5 bases, with 10 bases between. This chain's CDR3 is CASSEPGRYGYTF. The CDR3 DNA reads TGTGCCAGCAGTGAGCCAGGGAGGTATGGCTACACCTTC.